One sample yielded the 10 T cell receptor beta chains listed below, sequenced in a study of cytomegalovirus exposure and HLA in healthy donors. The primer mix had 60 Vbeta and 13 Jbeta primers. The protocol was immunoSEQ multiplex PCR, while the TCRdb copy is restricted to in-frame clones and leaves out a portion. The sample includes approximately 200,000 clones, over 65% of them seen just once. The sequencing sample was made of PBMCs. The receptors shown here come from a human donor in good health.

The chain couples TRBV7-6 to TRBJ2-7; TRBD2 matches at 12 bases. CDR1 SGHVS and CDR2 FNYEAQ come from the germline V gene. The CDR3 is 16 amino acids. The J segment lost 2 bases and the V segment lost 1 base, leaving 3 bases of the junction unmatched. The CDR3 DNA sequence: TGTGCCAGCAGCTTAGGACTAGCGGGAGTAGCCTACGAGCAGTACTTC. Translated, it gives CASSLGLAGVAYEQYF.

The J gene is TRBJ2-1, the V gene TRBV5-1, with TRBD2 matching over 15 bases. CDR3 size: 18 residues. Germline V gene sequence: CDR1 SGHRS, CDR2 YFSETQ. The trim removed 4 bases at V and 5 bases at J, leaving 10 bases unmatched. CDR3 sequence reads: CASSPGLAGGDGHNEQFF. The CDR3 DNA reads TGCGCCAGCAGCCCCGGACTAGCGGGAGGGGACGGCCACAATGAGCAGTTCTTC. Based on the CDR3 plus reference TRBV5-1 and TRBJ2-1, the full variable domain is KAGVTQTPRYLIKTRGQQVTLSCSPISGHRSVSWYQQTPGQGLQFLFEYFSETQRNKGNFPGRFSGRQFSNSRSEMNVSTLELGDSALYLCASSPGLAGGDGHNEQFFGPGTRLTVL.

The V call is TRBV14, the J call TRBJ2-5; 8 bases are shared with TRBD1. After removal of 4 bases from V and 5 bases from J, the junction contained 9 bases not matched to a gene. The CDR3 runs 15 residues. The V gene's germline CDR1 is SGHDN and CDR2 FVKESK. The CDR3 loop is CASSRSRGPRETQYF. In DNA, the CDR3 is TGTGCCAGCAGCCGGAGCAGGGGGCCTAGGGAGACCCAGTACTTC.

This chain uses TRBV30 with TRBJ1-5; D not resolved. This CDR3 contains 13 residues. Trimming stripped 4 bases from V and 6 bases from J, with 13 bases between. Germline V gives CDR1 GTSNPN, CDR2 SVGIG (reference sequence). This chain's CDR3 is CAWNRSPGQPQHF. The CDR3 DNA reads TGTGCCTGGAATCGGTCTCCCGGTCAGCCCCAGCATTTT. The full variable domain, in which reference TRBV30 and TRBJ1-5 provide the parts outside the CDR3, is SQTIHQWPATLVQPVGSPLSLECTVEGTSNPNLYWYRQAAGRGLQLLFYSVGIGQISSEVPQNLSASRPQDRQFILSSKKLLLSDSGFYLCAWNRSPGQPQHFGDGTRLSIL.

About this clone itself: Compared with germline, one end of the junction differs, possibly owing to a read error. The J gene is TRBJ2-7, the V gene TRBV7-9, with 11 bases fitting TRBD1. Germline assignment: CDR1 SEHNR and CDR2 FQNEAQ (reference sequence). CDR3 size: 16 residues. The CDR3 loop is CSSSFRDRGSSYEQYF. As DNA, the CDR3 is TGTTCCAGCAGCTTTAGGGACAGGGGGAGCTCCTACGAGCAGTACTTC. Based on the CDR3 plus reference TRBV7-9 and TRBJ2-7, the full variable domain is DTGVSQNPRHKITKRGQNVTFRCDPISEHNRLYWYRQTLGQGPEFLTYFQNEAQLEKSRLLSDRFSAERPKGSFSTLEIQRTEQGDSAMYLCSSSFRDRGSSYEQYFGPGTRLTVT.

The chain joins TRBV2 to TRBJ1-2; 11 nucleotides align to TRBD1. J lost 4 bases, V lost 6 bases, and 10 bases had no gene match. The CDR3 has 16 residues. The germline CDR1 and CDR2 sequences are SNHLY and FYNNEI. This CDR3 is CASRKNWDRGTYGYTF. The DNA of the CDR3 is TGTGCCAGCAGGAAGAACTGGGACAGGGGGACCTATGGCTACACCTTC. Variable domain in full (rest from reference TRBV2 and TRBJ1-2): EPEVTQTPSHQVTQMGQEVILRCVPISNHLYFYWYRQILGQKVEFLVSFYNNEISEKSEIFDDQFSVERPDGSNFTLKIRSTKLEDSAMYFCASRKNWDRGTYGYTFGSGTRLTVV.

Details on this clone: This sample also contains other DNA sequences that code for the same CDR3. The chain's CDR3 is CASSLGTSGSNEQFF. The CDR3 DNA reads TGTGCCAGCAGTCTCGGGACTAGCGGGAGTAATGAGCAGTTCTTC. This chain uses TRBV27 with TRBJ2-1; 14 bases are shared with TRBD2. The CDR3 runs 15 residues. Germline V gene data show CDR1 as MNHEY and CDR2 as SMNVEV (reference sequence). The trim removed 5 bases at V and 7 bases at J, leaving 4 bases unmatched.

V gene TRBV28 combines with J gene TRBJ2-4; D is possibly TRBD1 (6 bases). The V and J ends lost 2 bases and 0 bases respectively, with 8 bases between them. Germline V gene data show CDR1 as MDHEN and CDR2 as SYDVKM. This CDR3 is 15 amino acids long. For the CDR3, the DNA is TGTGCCAGCAGTTTAGGGGACACAGCCAAAAACATTCAGTACTTC. Translating it yields CASSLGDTAKNIQYF. The full variable domain, with the rest looked up from reference TRBV28 and TRBJ2-4, is DVKVTQSSRYLVKRTGEKVFLECVQDMDHENMFWYRQDPGLGLRLIYFSYDVKMKEKGDIPEGYSVSREKKERFSLILESASTNQTSMYLCASSLGDTAKNIQYFGAGTRLSVL.

The chain combines TRBV6-5 with TRBJ2-1; the match to TRBD1 covers 8 bases. Germline CDR1 and CDR2: MNHEY and SVGAGI. The CDR3 runs 14 residues. J gave up 4 bases and V 4 bases, and 3 bases lay outside the gene matches. The CDR3 DNA follows: TGTGCCAGCAGTTTGGGACAGGAGTACAATGAGCAGTTCTTC. Protein sequence: CASSLGQEYNEQFF.

The chain has TRBV19 and TRBJ2-1, with a possible D match to TRBD2 (6 bases). Looked up from germline, CDR1 is LNHDA and CDR2 is SQIVND (reference sequence). This CDR3 has 16 amino acids. V lost 5 bases, J lost 0 bases, and 14 bases lay in between. Written as DNA, the CDR3 is TGTGCCAGTAGTTCAAGCGGGTACCCCTCCTACAATGAGCAGTTCTTC. Translated, it gives CASSSSGYPSYNEQFF. Filled out from reference TRBV19 and TRBJ2-1, the complete variable domain reads DGGITQSPKYLFRKEGQNVTLSCEQNLNHDAMYWYRQDPGQGLRLIYYSQIVNDFQKGDIAEGYSVSREKKESFPLTVTSAQKNPTAFYLCASSSSGYPSYNEQFFGPGTRLTVL.